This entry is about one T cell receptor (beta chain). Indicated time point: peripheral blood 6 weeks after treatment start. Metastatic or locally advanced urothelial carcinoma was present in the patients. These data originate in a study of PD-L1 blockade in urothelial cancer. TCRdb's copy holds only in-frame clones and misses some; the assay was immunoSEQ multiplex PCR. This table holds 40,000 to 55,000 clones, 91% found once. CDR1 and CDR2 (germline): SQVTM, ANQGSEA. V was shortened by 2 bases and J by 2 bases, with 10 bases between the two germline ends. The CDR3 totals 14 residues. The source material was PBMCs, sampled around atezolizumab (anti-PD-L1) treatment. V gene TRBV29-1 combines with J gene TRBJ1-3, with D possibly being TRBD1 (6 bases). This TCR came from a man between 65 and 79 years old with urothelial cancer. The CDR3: CSVESNRAGNTIYF. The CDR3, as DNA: TGCAGCGTTGAATCAAACAGGGCTGGAAACACCATATATTTT. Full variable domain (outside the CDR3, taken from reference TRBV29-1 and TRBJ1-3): SAVISQKPSRDICQRGTSLTIQCQVDSQVTMMFWYRQQPGQSLTLIATANQGSEATYESGFVIDKFPISRPNLTFSTLTVSNMSPEDSSIYLCSVESNRAGNTIYFGEGSWLTVV.